This T cell receptor (beta chain) derives from a study of cytomegalovirus exposure and HLA in healthy donors. The study ran its PCR with 60 Vbeta and 13 Jbeta primers. Some clones are missing from TCRdb's copy, which holds only in-frame ones; the method was immunoSEQ multiplex PCR. The sample yields over 75,000 clones, of which the top ten take up less than 0.6%. The CDR3 has 15 residues. V lost 3 bases to trimming and J lost 1 base, with 10 bases between them. In germline, CDR1 is MNHEY, CDR2 SMNVEV (reference sequence). Sequences were obtained from PBMCs. The TCR comes from a man in his forties or fifties in good health and CMV-seronegative. The chain uses TRBV27 and TRBJ1-5; D call uncertain. The CDR3 nucleotides are TGTGCCAGCAGTTTCCGCCTACGCAGCAATCAGCCCCAGCATTTT. Its protein product is CASSFRLRSNQPQHF.